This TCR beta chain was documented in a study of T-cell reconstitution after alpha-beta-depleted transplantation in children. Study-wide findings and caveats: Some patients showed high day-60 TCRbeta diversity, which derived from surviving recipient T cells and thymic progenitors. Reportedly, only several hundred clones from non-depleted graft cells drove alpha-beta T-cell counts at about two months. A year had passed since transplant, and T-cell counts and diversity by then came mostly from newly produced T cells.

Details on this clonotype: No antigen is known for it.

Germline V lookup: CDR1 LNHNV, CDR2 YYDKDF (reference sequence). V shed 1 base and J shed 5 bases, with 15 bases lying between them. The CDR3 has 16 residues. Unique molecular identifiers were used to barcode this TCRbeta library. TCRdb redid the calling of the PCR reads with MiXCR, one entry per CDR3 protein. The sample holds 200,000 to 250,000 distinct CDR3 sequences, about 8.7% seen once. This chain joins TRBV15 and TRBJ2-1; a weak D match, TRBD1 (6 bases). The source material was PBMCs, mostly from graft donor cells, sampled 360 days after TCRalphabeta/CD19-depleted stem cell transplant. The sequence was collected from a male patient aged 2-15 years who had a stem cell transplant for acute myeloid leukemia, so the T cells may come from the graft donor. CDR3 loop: CATSRGFRDTDNEQFF. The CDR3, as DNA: TGTGCCACCAGCAGAGGATTCCGGGACACCGACAATGAGCAGTTCTTC.